The sample holds a few counts of the clone carrying this T cell receptor (beta chain). As yet, its antigen is unknown. As to time point: pre-sensitization, week 0. Treatment indicated: therapeutic diphenylcyclopropenone sensitization with weekly scalp DPC. Germline V gives CDR1 SGHNT, CDR2 YYREEE (reference sequence). The CDR3 spans 18 residues. V lost 5 bases to trimming and J lost 5 bases; unmatched junction nucleotides: 19. TCRdb re-called the RACE reads through MiXCR, storing one row per CDR3 protein. The table includes fewer than 70,000 distinct CDR3 sequences, approximately 6.7% detected once. These data originate in a study of human T cells and chemical hapten exposure. Whole-study findings and limits: A positive correlation with patch test score was shown by PT1 expanded TCR counts.

The gene calls are TRBV5-4 and TRBJ1-1; 9 nucleotides line up with TRBD1. The material sequenced was whole blood, taken in connection with sensitization to the hapten diphenylcyclopropenone (DPC). The clonotype comes from a woman aged 25 to 39 with alopecia areata. Some clones in this sample may be carry-over from other donors' samples. CDR3 amino acids: CASRASGTGLLPATEAFF. The CDR3 DNA is TGTGCCAGCAGGGCGAGCGGGACAGGGTTGCTCCCGGCGACTGAAGCTTTCTTT.